This passage covers 10 T cell receptor beta chains from one sample sequenced in a study of response to subunit inactivated influenza vaccine. MiXCR, run by TCRdb on the RT-PCR reads, gives a single entry per CDR3 protein. Among about 620,000 distinct CDR3 sequences, roughly 12% were seen once, and the ten largest hold around 9.6%. Source: PBMCs from blood, taken on the day of vaccination. The receptors stem from a man in his forties or fifties who received an inactivated influenza vaccine.

This chain joins TRBV5-6 and TRBJ1-1; D gene uncertain. V lost 0 bases and J 0 bases, leaving 6 bases between the germline ends. This CDR3 contains 14 residues. In germline, CDR1 is SGHDT, CDR2 YYEEEE. CDR3 DNA sequence: TGTGCCAGCAGCTTGGAGGGCTTGAACACTGAAGCTTTCTTT. Encoded protein: CASSLEGLNTEAFF.

The chain employs TRBV5-1 and TRBJ2-1; possibly TRBD1 for D (6 bases). The CDR3 length is 15 residues. Trimming cost V 7 bases and J 13 bases, with 27 bases left between them. Looked up from germline, CDR1 is SGHRS and CDR2 is YFSETQ. The CDR3, as DNA: TGCGCCAGCCAAGCCCTTAGTTCCCAGGGGCGGCCTCAGTTCTTC. It codes for CASQALSSQGRPQFF.

The chain links TRBV29-1 to TRBJ2-1; 12 bases are a match to TRBD2. V lost 6 bases and J lost 7; bases outside the gene matches: 7. This CDR3 spans 14 amino acids. In germline, CDR1 is SQVTM, CDR2 ANQGSEA. CDR3 loop: CSVARTSGVNEQFF. CDR3 nucleotides: TGCAGCGTCGCTCGGACTAGCGGGGTGAATGAGCAGTTCTTC.

The CDR3 nucleotides are TGTGCCACCAGCAGATCACGCGGGGGGACAAATGAGCAGTTCTTC. It translates to CATSRSRGGTNEQFF. V and J are TRBV15 and TRBJ2-1; 8 bases are shared with TRBD2. Germline-derived CDR1 and CDR2 are LNHNV and YYDKDF (reference sequence). The CDR3 is made up of 15 amino acids. V was pared by 2 bases and J by 7 bases, with 7 bases of the junction left unmatched.

This clonotype was found a few times. The J gene is TRBJ2-1, the V gene TRBV29-1, with D hard to call. Trimming took off 7 bases at V and 3 bases at J, with 7 bases between the two ends. Looked up from germline, CDR1 is SQVTM and CDR2 is ANQGSEA. The CDR3 runs 11 residues. This CDR3 reads CSAQYYNEQFF. The DNA of the CDR3 is TGCAGCGCCCAGTACTACAATGAGCAGTTCTTC.

The chain combines TRBV9 with TRBJ2-7; 10 bases match TRBD2. V lost 0 bases, J lost 8 bases, and 11 bases stayed unmatched. The CDR3 extends over 16 amino acids. Per germline, CDR1 SGDLS and CDR2 YYNGEE. In nucleotides, the CDR3 is TGTGCCAGCAGCGTAGGTAAAGGACTAGCGGAGGGGAAGCAGTACTTC. Its translation is CASSVGKGLAEGKQYF.

J is TRBJ2-3 and V is TRBV5-1, with D uncertain. CDR1 SGHRS and CDR2 YFSETQ come from the germline V gene. V was clipped by 5 bases and J by 6 bases, with 10 bases between them. The CDR3 has 12 residues. The CDR3 DNA sequence: TGCGCCAGCAGGTATGAAGCGGATACGCAGTATTTT. It translates to CASRYEADTQYF.

The rearrangement joins TRBV19 to TRBJ2-3; 10 positions match TRBD2. V shed 3 bases, J shed 3 bases, and the junction held 3 bases outside the gene matches. The CDR3 loop spans 15 amino acids. CDR1 LNHDA and CDR2 SQIVND come from the germline V gene (reference sequence). CDR3 residues: CASSISAGGTDTQYF. CDR3 bases: TGTGCCAGTAGTATTTCAGCGGGAGGGACAGATACGCAGTATTTT.

This clonotype turned up a few times. The chain has TRBV7-2 and TRBJ2-4, with 7 bases lining up with TRBD1. The junction had 17 bases not matched to a gene; V was cut back by 5 bases and J by 7 bases. The CDR3 consists of 17 residues. CDR1 and CDR2 (germline): SGHTA, FQGNSA. In DNA, the CDR3 is TGTGCCAGCAGCGGGAAGGACAGGACGGGGTTTATCAACATTCAGTACTTC. Translated, it gives CASSGKDRTGFINIQYF.

This clonotype was seen more than once but under ten times. The chain uses TRBV29-1 and TRBJ2-7, with D perhaps matching TRBD2 (5 bases). The CDR3 is 12 residues long. Trimming stripped 4 bases from V and 6 bases from J, with 13 bases between. Germline CDR1 SQVTM, CDR2 ANQGSEA. The CDR3: CSVVLGGLEQYF. The CDR3 nucleotides read TGCAGCGTTGTTTTGGGCGGACTCGAGCAGTACTTC.